This paragraph covers one T cell receptor (beta chain) sequence. As handled by the study authors: Scientists estimated how many nucleated cells there were by amplifying reference gene primers. TCRdb's copy holds only in-frame clones and misses some; the assay was immunoSEQ multiplex PCR. That table gives V, J and clone size, and the DNA gave D and trimming. The sample records some 56,000 clones, around 81% being singletons. The sample comes from a study of blood T cell repertoires in COVID-19. The overall study: Both acute and convalescent COVID-19 samples were obtained from the United States, Italy and Spain. PBMCs, B-cell-depleted T cells, or T cells were the source of the cDNA or gDNA that made up the material.

The trim removed 1 base at V and 6 bases at J, leaving 10 bases unmatched. The germline CDR1 and CDR2 sequences are MGHRA and YSYEKL. The CDR3 totals 18 residues. The source is a man between 60 and 70 years old with acute or convalescent COVID-19. The sample consisted of peripheral blood. This rearrangement joins TRBV4-1 to TRBJ2-4, with 12 bases fitting TRBD2. CDR3 nucleotides: TGCGCCAGCAGCCAAGGACTAGCGGGGGCCGAGATGGGAAACATTCAGTACTTC. Amino acids: CASSQGLAGAEMGNIQYF.